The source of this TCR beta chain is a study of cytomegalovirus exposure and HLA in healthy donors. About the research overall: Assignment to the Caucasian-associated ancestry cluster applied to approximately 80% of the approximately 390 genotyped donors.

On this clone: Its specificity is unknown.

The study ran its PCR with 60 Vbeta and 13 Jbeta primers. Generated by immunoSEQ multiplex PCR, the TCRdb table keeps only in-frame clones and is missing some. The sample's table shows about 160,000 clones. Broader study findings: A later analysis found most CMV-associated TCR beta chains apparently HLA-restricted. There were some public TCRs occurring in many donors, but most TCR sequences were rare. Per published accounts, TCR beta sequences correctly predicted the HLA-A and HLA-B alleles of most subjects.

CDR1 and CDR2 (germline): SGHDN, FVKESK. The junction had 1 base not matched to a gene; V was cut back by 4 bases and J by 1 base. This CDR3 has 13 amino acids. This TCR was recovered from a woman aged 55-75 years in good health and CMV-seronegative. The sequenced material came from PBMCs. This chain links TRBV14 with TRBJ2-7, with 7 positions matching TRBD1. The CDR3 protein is CASSPGQSYEQYF. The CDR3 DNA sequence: TGTGCCAGCAGCCCGGGACAGTCCTACGAGCAGTACTTC.